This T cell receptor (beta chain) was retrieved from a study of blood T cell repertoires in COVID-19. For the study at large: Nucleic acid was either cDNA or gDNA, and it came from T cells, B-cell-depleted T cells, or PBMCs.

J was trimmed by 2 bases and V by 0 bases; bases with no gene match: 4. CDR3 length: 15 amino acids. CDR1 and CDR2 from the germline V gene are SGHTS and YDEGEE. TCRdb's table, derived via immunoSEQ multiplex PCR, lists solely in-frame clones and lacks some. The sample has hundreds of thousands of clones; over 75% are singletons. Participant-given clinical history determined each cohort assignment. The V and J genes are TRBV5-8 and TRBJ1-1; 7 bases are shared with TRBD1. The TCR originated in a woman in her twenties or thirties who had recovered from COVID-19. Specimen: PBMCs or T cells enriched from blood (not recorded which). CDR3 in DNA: TGTGCCAGCAGCTTGGGGACAGGAACTAACACTGAAGCTTTCTTT. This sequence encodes CASSLGTGTNTEAFF.